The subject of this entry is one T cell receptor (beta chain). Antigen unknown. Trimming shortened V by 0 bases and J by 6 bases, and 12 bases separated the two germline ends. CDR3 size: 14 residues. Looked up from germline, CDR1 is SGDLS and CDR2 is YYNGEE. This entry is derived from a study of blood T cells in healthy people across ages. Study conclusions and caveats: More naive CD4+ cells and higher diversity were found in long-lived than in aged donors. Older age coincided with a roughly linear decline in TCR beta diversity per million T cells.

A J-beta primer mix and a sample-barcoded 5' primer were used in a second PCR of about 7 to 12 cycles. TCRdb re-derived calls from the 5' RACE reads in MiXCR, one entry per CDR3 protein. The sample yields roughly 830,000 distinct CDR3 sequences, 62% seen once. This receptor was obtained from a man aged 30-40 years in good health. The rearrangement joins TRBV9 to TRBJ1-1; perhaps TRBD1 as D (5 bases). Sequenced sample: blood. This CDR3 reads CASSVVGGLSEAFF. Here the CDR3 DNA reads TGTGCCAGCAGCGTAGTTGGGGGTTTGTCTGAAGCTTTCTTT.